This TCR beta chain comes out of a study of blood T cell repertoires in COVID-19. As for the study in general: PBMCs, B-cell-depleted T cells, or T cells were the source of the cDNA or gDNA that made up the material.

TCRdb keeps only in-frame clones here, not all; method: immunoSEQ multiplex PCR. This sample has roughly 180,000 clones; over 65% occur once, and the top ten carry around 4.3%. The sequence derives from a woman aged 45 to 65 who had recovered from COVID-19. Sequencing input: PBMCs or T cells enriched from blood (not recorded which).

The CDR3 sequence is CASSLALAAQETQYF. The CDR3 coding sequence is TGTGCCAGCAGCTTAGCCCTAGCGGCCCAAGAGACCCAGTACTTC. The chain links TRBV5-4 to TRBJ2-5; 7 bases line up with TRBD2. With 2 bases clipped from V and 1 base from J, the junction kept 5 bases outside the gene matches. This CDR3 region has 15 residues. Looked up from germline, CDR1 is SGHNT and CDR2 is YYREEE (reference sequence).